This entry lists 29 T cell receptor beta chains sequenced from one sample in a study of spatial heterogeneity in lung cancer. Overall study findings and caveats: Intratumoral expanded alpha and beta TCR counts were found to track tumor mutation counts.

Noted time point: sample taken at primary tumor resection. These receptors lack a known antigen. Each CDR3 protein gets one entry after TCRdb re-called the 5' RACE reads with MiXCR. The table has 760 or so distinct CDR3 sequences, approximately 16% seen once. Sequenced material: lung tumor tissue, taken at surgery. These receptors came from a male donor with early-stage non-small cell lung cancer.

This chain connects TRBV20-1 to TRBJ2-1; 8 bases agree with TRBD2. There are 14 residues in the CDR3. Germline V gene data show CDR1 as DFQATT and CDR2 as SNEGSKA (reference sequence). CDR3: CSMRGLAGHNEQFF. The CDR3 bases are TGCAGCATGAGAGGTCTAGCGGGTCACAATGAGCAGTTCTTC.

The chain carries TRBV7-6 and TRBJ1-1; no reliable D call. V lost 3 bases, J lost 1 base, and 6 bases lay in between. The germline V gene encodes CDR1 SGHVS and CDR2 FNYEAQ. The CDR3 has 13 residues. CDR3 sequence reads: CASSFGRNTEAFF. CDR3 DNA: TGTGCCAGCAGCTTCGGACGGAACACTGAAGCTTTCTTT.

The J gene is TRBJ2-5, the V gene TRBV18; 12 positions agree with TRBD2. V dropped 6 bases and J dropped 5; count of bases not matched to a gene: 10. The CDR3 spans 16 residues. Germline values: CDR1 KGHSH, CDR2 LQKENI. CDR3 sequence: CASSLLTSGRAETQYF. The CDR3 DNA follows: TGTGCCAGCTCCCTCCTGACTAGCGGGAGAGCTGAGACCCAGTACTTC.

The genes are TRBV20-1 and TRBJ2-3, with D possibly matching TRBD2 (5 bases). CDR1 and CDR2 from the germline V gene are DFQATT and SNEGSKA (reference sequence). V lost 1 base to trimming and J lost 0 bases, with 14 bases between them. The length of the CDR3 is 16 residues. CDR3 bases: TGCAGTGCTAGAGGTGGGAGCGGATCTAGCACAGATACGCAGTATTTT. Protein sequence: CSARGGSGSSTDTQYF.

This clonotype ranks as hyperexpanded. This chain uses TRBV18 with TRBJ2-1, with 7 bases that match TRBD1. V was clipped by 7 bases and J by 7 bases; unmatched bases: 7. The CDR3 length is 13 residues. CDR1 is KGHSH, CDR2 LQKENI, per germline. This chain's CDR3 is CASFPDRLNEQFF. CDR3 coding DNA: TGTGCCAGCTTCCCGGACAGGTTGAATGAGCAGTTCTTC.

This clonotype was found a few times. The chain couples TRBV12-3 or TRBV12-4 to TRBJ1-5; D unresolved. The CDR3 has 12 amino acids. With 3 bases removed from V and 4 bases from J, the gap between germline ends came to 4 bases. For the CDR3, the DNA is TGTGCCAGCAGTTTCAGAAATCAGCCCCAGCATTTT. It yields the protein CASSFRNQPQHF.

The V and J genes are TRBV5-1 and TRBJ1-1; a possible D gene is TRBD1 (6 bases). The CDR3 covers 16 residues. Per the germline V gene, CDR1 is SGHRS and CDR2 is YFSETQ. V was cut by 3 bases and J by 1 base, with 16 bases left in between. The CDR3 here is CASSWTVSRGNTEAFF. DNA of the CDR3: TGCGCCAGCAGCTGGACAGTCTCTAGAGGGAACACTGAAGCTTTCTTT.

The J gene is TRBJ2-2, the V gene TRBV6-5; D call uncertain. The CDR3 covers 12 residues. The ends were cut back, 4 bases at V and 5 bases at J, with 5 bases in the middle. CDR1 MNHEY and CDR2 SVGAGI come from the germline V gene. This chain's CDR3 is CASSSTTGELFF. In DNA form, the CDR3 reads TGTGCCAGCAGTTCGACGACCGGGGAGCTGTTTTTT.

This clonotype was detected only a few times. The chain recombines TRBV27 with TRBJ2-5; 9 bases line up with TRBD2. CDR1 and CDR2 (germline): MNHEY, SMNVEV (reference sequence). The ends lost 5 bases at V and 4 bases at J; junction bases unmatched: 8. This CDR3 spans 15 amino acids. For the CDR3, the DNA is TGTGCCAGCAGTCCGGCGGGAGGGGTGGCAGAGACCCAGTACTTC. It codes for CASSPAGGVAETQYF.

This clonotype is labeled as medium-sized. The V gene is TRBV10-2, the J gene TRBJ2-3; D is unclear. The germline gives CDR1 WSHSY, CDR2 SAAADI. V gave up 6 bases and J gave up 4 bases, with 8 bases separating them. The CDR3 totals 12 residues. CDR3 in amino acids: CASRVAPDTQYF. The CDR3 DNA follows: TGCGCCAGCAGGGTTGCGCCAGATACGCAGTATTTT.

By share of the sample, this clonotype is medium-sized. The V and J genes are TRBV11-2 and TRBJ2-2; no clear D. This CDR3 comprises 18 residues. Trimming removed 6 bases from V and 6 bases from J, with 26 bases in between. Germline-derived CDR1 and CDR2 are SGHAT and FQNNGV. CDR3 region: CASRPPFQLWYGSGELFF. Written as DNA, the CDR3 is TGTGCCAGCAGACCGCCGTTCCAACTCTGGTACGGGTCCGGGGAGCTGTTTTTT.

This clonotype is medium-sized in the sample. CDR3 DNA sequence: TGTGCCAGCAGTTACGTCGGGACGACGGGCGTTCAGTACTTC. Its protein is CASSYVGTTGVQYF. This chain connects TRBV6-2 or TRBV6-3 to TRBJ2-4; D possibly matches TRBD1 or TRBD2 (5 bases each). Germline CDR1 and CDR2: MNHEY and SVGEGT. This CDR3 comprises 14 residues. Trimming stripped 2 bases from V and 11 bases from J, with 16 bases between.

The chain combines TRBV19 with TRBJ2-2, with 9 bases that match TRBD1. The CDR3 is made up of 14 amino acids. CDR1 is LNHDA, CDR2 SQIVND, per germline (reference sequence). Trimming took 4 bases from V and 5 from J; bases not matched to a gene: 2. CDR3 sequence (DNA): TGTGCCAGTAGTAGGACAGGGGATACCGGGGAGCTGTTTTTT. It translates to CASSRTGDTGELFF.

The rearrangement links TRBV29-1 to TRBJ2-1; D unresolved. Germline V gives CDR1 SQVTM, CDR2 ANQGSEA. Between the trimmed V and J ends, which lost 5 bases and 5 bases, there was a span of 7 bases. The CDR3 sequence is 11 residues long. The CDR3 DNA sequence: TGCAGCGTTCTCAGGAACAATGAGCAGTTCTTC. Its protein is CSVLRNNEQFF.

This clonotype was seen only a few times. The genes are TRBV3-1 and TRBJ2-5; D possibly corresponds to TRBD1 (6 bases). V was pared by 4 bases and J by 4 bases, with 16 bases between. Per germline, CDR1 LGHDT and CDR2 YNNKEL (reference sequence). The CDR3 consists of 15 residues. As DNA, the CDR3 is TGTGCCAGCAGCCCACCTTCCACAGGGCCAGAGACCCAGTACTTC. Its translation: CASSPPSTGPETQYF.

The chain is built from TRBV4-1 and TRBJ2-1; possible D gene TRBD1, 5 bases. V was clipped by 7 bases and J by 6 bases, with 19 bases between them. The germline V gene encodes CDR1 MGHRA and CDR2 YSYEKL. CDR3 length: 15 residues. In DNA form, the CDR3 reads TGCGCCAGCAAGCCACCGGGCAGGGTTGGCAATGAGCAGTTCTTC. It codes for CASKPPGRVGNEQFF.

The chain couples TRBV10-1 to TRBJ1-1; weak D call: TRBD1 (6 bases). Germline V gene data show CDR1 as WNHNN and CDR2 as SYGVQD (reference sequence). V shed 5 bases and J shed 3 bases, with 10 bases lying between them. CDR3 size: 13 residues. CDR3 sequence: CASSRDTYTEAFF. The CDR3 DNA reads TGCGCCAGCAGTCGGGACACCTACACTGAAGCTTTCTTT.

This clonotype is medium-sized (0.01 to 0.1%) within its sample. This chain joins TRBV12-3 or TRBV12-4 and TRBJ2-1; D is ambiguous. CDR3 size: 11 residues. Trimming stripped 5 bases from V and 2 bases from J, with 1 base between. DNA for the CDR3: TGTGCCAGCAGTACCTACAATGAGCAGTTCTTC. This codes for CASSTYNEQFF.

This sequence joins TRBV10-3 and TRBJ1-2; TRBD1 agrees at 7 bases. Germline V CDR1 and CDR2: ENHRY, SYGVKD. The ends lost 6 bases at V and 4 bases at J; junction bases unmatched: 5. The CDR3 has 13 residues. The CDR3 spells CAISQGQSYGYTF. As DNA, the CDR3 is TGTGCCATCAGCCAGGGACAGAGCTATGGCTACACCTTC.

The chain combines TRBV20-1 with TRBJ1-2; possibly TRBD1 for D (6 bases). This CDR3 contains 13 residues. V gave up 7 bases and J gave up 0 bases, with 12 bases separating them. Germline assignment: CDR1 DFQATT and CDR2 SNEGSKA (reference sequence). CDR3 residues: CSGTRTANYGYTF. The CDR3 DNA sequence: TGCAGTGGGACCCGGACAGCTAACTATGGCTACACCTTC.

By frequency in the sample, this clonotype is medium-sized. The chain joins TRBV11-2 to TRBJ2-1; the D gene is possibly TRBD2 (6 bases). Germline V gene lookup returns CDR1 SGHAT and CDR2 FQNNGV. The CDR3 has 15 residues. Trimming pared 5 bases from V and 1 base from J, leaving 12 bases between. CDR3 loop: CASSPEGRSYNEQFF. DNA of the CDR3: TGTGCCAGCAGCCCGGAGGGCCGATCCTACAATGAGCAGTTCTTC.

This clonotype is termed medium-sized. V usage is TRBV2 and J usage is TRBJ2-7; no clear D. This CDR3 is built from 12 residues. Per germline, CDR1 SNHLY and CDR2 FYNNEI. Deletions cut 6 bases from V and 4 bases from J, with 10 bases between. The CDR3 region has the DNA TGTGCCAGCAGCTTGTTAGGTTACGAGCAGTACTTC. Translation: CASSLLGYEQYF.

The rearrangement joins TRBV5-6 to TRBJ2-5, with D possibly TRBD1 on 6 matching bases. Germline-derived CDR1 and CDR2 are SGHDT and YYEEEE. V lost 4 bases and J 2 bases, leaving 15 bases between the germline ends. The CDR3 consists of 15 residues. CDR3 nucleotides: TGTGCCAGCAGCGACATGAGGACAGCACAAGAGACCCAGTACTTC. Its protein is CASSDMRTAQETQYF.

The chain joins TRBV18 to TRBJ2-2; D unclear. This CDR3 spans 16 amino acids. Between the trimmed V and J ends, which lost 2 bases and 0 bases, there was a span of 10 bases. Germline V gene data show CDR1 as KGHSH and CDR2 as LQKENI. Here the CDR3 reads CASSPSMFSNTGELFF. The CDR3, as DNA: TGTGCCAGCTCACCATCTATGTTTTCGAACACCGGGGAGCTGTTTTTT.

This clonotype rates as medium-sized (0.01 to 0.1%). This rearrangement joins TRBV24-1 to TRBJ2-7; D may be TRBD1 (6 bases). The CDR3 is 13 residues long. Germline V gives CDR1 KGHDR, CDR2 SFDVKD. The V end was cut by 1 base, the J end by 6 bases, with 9 bases between. The CDR3 loop is CATSDFQGSEQYF. In DNA form, the CDR3 reads TGTGCCACCAGTGATTTTCAGGGGAGCGAGCAGTACTTC.

This sequence joins TRBV20-1 and TRBJ2-1, with no clear D. Trimming took off 4 bases at V and 9 bases at J, with 13 bases between the two ends. Germline values: CDR1 DFQATT, CDR2 SNEGSKA (reference sequence). This CDR3 has 12 residues. The CDR3 nucleotides are TGCAGTGCTACCGGGCAAGTGGGTGAGCAGTTCTTC. Protein sequence: CSATGQVGEQFF.

Sample share makes this clonotype medium-sized. V and J are TRBV24-1 and TRBJ2-3; D is ambiguous. V lost 1 base and J 3 bases, leaving 16 bases between the germline ends. CDR1 and CDR2 (germline): KGHDR, SFDVKD. CDR3 length: 17 amino acids. CDR3: CATSDFGLGSSTDTQYF. The CDR3 DNA sequence: TGTGCCACCAGTGATTTTGGCTTGGGTAGCTCAACAGATACGCAGTATTTT.

This chain links TRBV4-1 with TRBJ2-5; TRBD1 aligns across 10 bases. The germline V gene encodes CDR1 MGHRA and CDR2 YSYEKL. The CDR3 covers 14 residues. V was pared by 1 base and J by 6 bases, with 2 bases of the junction left unmatched. CDR3 in amino acids: CASSQADRGKTQYF. The CDR3 bases are TGCGCCAGCAGCCAAGCGGACAGGGGGAAGACCCAGTACTTC.

The chain joins TRBV24-1 to TRBJ2-7; 7 nucleotides agree with TRBD1. Germline CDR1 is KGHDR and CDR2 is SFDVKD. The CDR3 consists of 15 residues. The V and J ends lost 3 bases and 4 bases, in that order; junction bases with no gene match: 8. For the CDR3, the DNA is TGTGCCACCAGTGATCCGGGACAGTTCCCTTACGAGCAGTACTTC. Translating gives CATSDPGQFPYEQYF.